The text below deals with one T cell receptor (beta chain). The antigen remains unidentified. Within the sample, other DNA sequences also encode this same CDR3. Cells designated naive CD8 were CD45RO-negative and were positively selected for CCR7, with terminally differentiated effector memory CD45RA+ cells excluded. This specimen belongs to a study of shared clonotypes between healthy human individuals. Findings and caveats of the study: A reduction in generation probabilities was seen for non-shared clonotypes relative to those shared by all four donors.

Germline V gene data show CDR1 as SEHNR and CDR2 as FQNEAQ (reference sequence). The CDR3 extends over 13 amino acids. V lost 1 base to trimming and J lost 4 bases, with 7 bases between them. Using immunoSEQ multiplex PCR, the repertoire was profiled, and TCRdb retains in-frame clones only, with some absent. The top ten hold 0.11% of the sample, which has under 700,000 clones, about 95% seen once. This chain links TRBV7-9 with TRBJ1-2; TRBD1 is a possible D gene (6 bases). This clonotype was obtained from a young woman in good health. The sequenced material came from naive CD8+ T cells sorted from blood. The CDR3 DNA sequence: TGTGCCAGCAGCTTAGGGACAGCCTATGGCTACACCTTC. Its protein is CASSLGTAYGYTF.